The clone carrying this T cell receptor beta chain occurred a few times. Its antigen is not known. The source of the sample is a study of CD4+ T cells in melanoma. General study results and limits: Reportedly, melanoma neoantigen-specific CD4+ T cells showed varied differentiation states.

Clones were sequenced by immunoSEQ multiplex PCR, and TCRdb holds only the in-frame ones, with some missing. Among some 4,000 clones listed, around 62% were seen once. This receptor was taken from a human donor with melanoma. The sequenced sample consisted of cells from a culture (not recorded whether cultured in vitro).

CDR3 residues: CASSLEGQGMDGYTF. The CDR3 nucleotides are TGCGCCAGCAGCTTGGAGGGACAGGGCATGGACGGCTACACCTTC. The rearrangement uses TRBV5-1 and TRBJ1-2, with 9 bases matching TRBD1. The CDR3 loop spans 15 amino acids. V lost 0 bases, J lost 8 bases, and 8 bases stayed unmatched. Per the germline V gene, CDR1 is SGHRS and CDR2 is YFSETQ.